These T cell receptor beta chains were read from a single sample in a study of cytomegalovirus exposure and HLA in healthy donors. TCRdb's copy holds only in-frame clones and misses some; the assay was immunoSEQ multiplex PCR. Here the sample spans roughly 65,000 clones, over 75% being singletons. The sample consisted of PBMCs. The origin of the receptors is a woman in her 30s in good health and CMV-seronegative. Each CDR3 is given with its conserved first and last residue. The D gene is left open where the match is weak. Clone size appears in some rows only: once, few, many, or a class for an expanded clone.

DNA: TGTGCCAGCAGCCAGGGTCTTGGCCACACCTTC
CDR3: CASSQGLGHTF
V: TRBV27
D: .
size: .
J: TRBJ1-2

DNA: TGTGCCAGCACCCAGGGGTATTCCTATAATTCACCCCTCCACTTT
CDR3: CASTQGYSYNSPLHF
V: TRBV6-5
D: .
size: .
J: TRBJ1-6

DNA: TGTGCCAGCAGGCGGGAGCCCGCCCGTTCCGACACCATATATTTT
CDR3: CASRREPARSDTIYF
V: TRBV2
D: .
size: few
J: TRBJ1-3

DNA: TGCAGCGTTGAAGCTGGCGCGAGGGAACGACACTATGGCTACACCTTC
CDR3: CSVEAGARERHYGYTF
V: TRBV29-1
D: .
size: few
J: TRBJ1-2

DNA: TGTGCCAGCAGCAAAACCCTCTCCACTAGCGGACCCCCCGGGGGCCAGTACTTC
CDR3: CASSKTLSTSGPPGGQYF
V: TRBV25-1
D: TRBD2
size: .
J: TRBJ2-5

DNA: TGTGCCAGCAGCTTAGTCGCCCCGACAGGGGGGAACTACGAGCAGTACTTC
CDR3: CASSLVAPTGGNYEQYF
V: TRBV7-8
D: TRBD1
size: .
J: TRBJ2-7

DNA: TGTGCCAGCAGATCCACAGGGGAGAACACCGGGGAGCTGTTTTTT
CDR3: CASRSTGENTGELFF
V: TRBV28
D: TRBD1
size: .
J: TRBJ2-2

DNA: TGCAGCGTTCGTGGACAGGGTCTTTACGAGCAGTACTTC
CDR3: CSVRGQGLYEQYF
V: TRBV29-1
D: TRBD1
size: .
J: TRBJ2-7

DNA: TGTGCCAGCATGGGACAGCCGAACACTGAAGCTTTCTTT
CDR3: CASMGQPNTEAFF
V: TRBV2
D: TRBD1
size: .
J: TRBJ1-1

DNA: TGTGCCAGTAGTTTCAGACAGGGCACTGAAGCTTTCTTT
CDR3: CASSFRQGTEAFF
V: TRBV19
D: TRBD1
size: .
J: TRBJ1-1

DNA: TGCGCCAGCAGTGATCTAGCGGGGTCCTACAATGAGCAGTTCTTC
CDR3: CASSDLAGSYNEQFF
V: TRBV10-1
D: TRBD2
size: .
J: TRBJ2-1

DNA: TGTGCCAGCGGTGGTAGTCCGTCGAATTCACCCCTCCACTTT
CDR3: CASGGSPSNSPLHF
V: TRBV28
D: .
size: .
J: TRBJ1-6

DNA: TGTGCCAGCTCACCACAACCGGACAGAGCCACTGAAGCTTTCTTT
CDR3: CASSPQPDRATEAFF
V: TRBV18
D: .
size: .
J: TRBJ1-1

DNA: TGTGCCAGCAGTGAAGCCGGGACAGGATGGGACGGCTACACCTTC
CDR3: CASSEAGTGWDGYTF
V: TRBV6-1
D: TRBD1
size: .
J: TRBJ1-2

DNA: TGTGCCAGCAGCTACGACAGTTTCAATCAGCCCCAGCATTTT
CDR3: CASSYDSFNQPQHF
V: TRBV7-2
D: .
size: .
J: TRBJ1-5

DNA: TGTGCCAGCAGTGGGACCGGGACAGGGTTCAACTATGGCTACACCTTC
CDR3: CASSGTGTGFNYGYTF
V: TRBV28
D: TRBD1
size: .
J: TRBJ1-2

DNA: TGTGCCTGGAGTGATAGCTACGAGCAGTACTTC
CDR3: CAWSDSYEQYF
V: TRBV30
D: .
size: .
J: TRBJ2-7

DNA: TGCAGCGTTGAATTACAGAATGGCTACACCTTC
CDR3: CSVELQNGYTF
V: TRBV29-1
D: .
size: once
J: TRBJ1-2

DNA: TGCAGCGTAATCGCGGGGACCACTGAAGCTTTCTTT
CDR3: CSVIAGTTEAFF
V: TRBV29-1
D: .
size: .
J: TRBJ1-1

DNA: TGTGCCAGCAGCCAAGTTGTTCGGGACTTCACTGAAGCTTTCTTT
CDR3: CASSQVVRDFTEAFF
V: TRBV4-2
D: .
size: once
J: TRBJ1-1

DNA: TGTGCCAGCAGCTTAGATAGCGGAAACGACTACGAGCAGTACTTC
CDR3: CASSLDSGNDYEQYF
V: TRBV7-8
D: .
size: few
J: TRBJ2-7

DNA: TGTGCCAGCAGCCCCCAGGGGGATAGGAACGAGCAGTACTTC
CDR3: CASSPQGDRNEQYF
V: TRBV7-9
D: TRBD1
size: .
J: TRBJ2-7

DNA: TGTGCCTGGAGTGTACTACGTCTTGCCGGCGAGCAGTACTTC
CDR3: CAWSVLRLAGEQYF
V: TRBV30
D: .
size: .
J: TRBJ2-7

DNA: TGTGCCAGCCGGACAGGATTTAACACCGGGGAGCTGTTTTTT
CDR3: CASRTGFNTGELFF
V: TRBV6-1
D: TRBD1
size: .
J: TRBJ2-2

DNA: TGTGCCTGGACTGGGGGGTTTTCAGGACTAGCGGGACGAAACTCCTACGAGCAGTACTTC
CDR3: CAWTGGFSGLAGRNSYEQYF
V: TRBV30
D: TRBD2
size: .
J: TRBJ2-7

DNA: TGTGCCAGCATTGACGTTGTAGGGGGCAATCAGCCCCAGCATTTT
CDR3: CASIDVVGGNQPQHF
V: TRBV6-6
D: .
size: .
J: TRBJ1-5

DNA: TGTGCCAGCAGTTACCCCAGCTCCTACAATGAGCAGTTCTTC
CDR3: CASSYPSSYNEQFF
V: TRBV6-6
D: .
size: .
J: TRBJ2-1

DNA: TGTGCCAGCAGCTTAGGCCCCACTAGACGGGGGGAGCTGTTTTTT
CDR3: CASSLGPTRRGELFF
V: TRBV7-6
D: .
size: .
J: TRBJ2-2

DNA: TGCGCCAGCAGCCAAGAGGGGACAGGGAAGAATACGGGAGTATACAATGAGCAGTTCTTC
CDR3: CASSQEGTGKNTGVYNEQFF
V: TRBV4-1
D: TRBD1
size: .
J: TRBJ2-1

DNA: TGCGCCAGCAGCCCGGGACTAGCGGGGGGCTTGGCCGGGGAGCTGTTTTTT
CDR3: CASSPGLAGGLAGELFF
V: TRBV4-1
D: TRBD2
size: .
J: TRBJ2-2

DNA: TGTGCCACCCAACAGGGGGCCCGGCTAATTGAGCAGTTCTTC
CDR3: CATQQGARLIEQFF
V: TRBV6-1
D: TRBD1
size: .
J: TRBJ2-1

DNA: TGTGCCAGCAGGACCGGGACTAACAATGAGCAGTTCTTC
CDR3: CASRTGTNNEQFF
V: TRBV6-5
D: TRBD2
size: .
J: TRBJ2-1

DNA: TGTGCCAGCAGAACCGGGACAGGGATGTACGAGCAGTACTTC
CDR3: CASRTGTGMYEQYF
V: TRBV2
D: TRBD1
size: .
J: TRBJ2-7

DNA: TGCGCCAGCAGCCGGGACAGAACTCAAGAGACCCAGTACTTC
CDR3: CASSRDRTQETQYF
V: TRBV5-1
D: TRBD1
size: .
J: TRBJ2-5

DNA: TGCACCAGCAGCCAAGATGAAGGGGAGAACACTGAAGCTTTCTTT
CDR3: CTSSQDEGENTEAFF
V: TRBV1
D: .
size: .
J: TRBJ1-1

DNA: TGCGCCAGTAAAGAAGGGGGCGCCGGAACTGAAGCTTTCTTT
CDR3: CASKEGGAGTEAFF
V: TRBV5-1
D: TRBD1
size: few
J: TRBJ1-1

DNA: TGCGCCAGCAGCCAAGATTTTGGCCTAGGTCACGAGCAGTACTTC
CDR3: CASSQDFGLGHEQYF
V: TRBV4-1
D: .
size: .
J: TRBJ2-7

DNA: TGTGCCAGCAGCTTAGAGGGACACTATAATTCACCCCTCCACTTT
CDR3: CASSLEGHYNSPLHF
V: TRBV5-4
D: .
size: .
J: TRBJ1-6

DNA: TGTGCCTGGAGTGAATATGGGGAGAACTATGGCTACACCTTC
CDR3: CAWSEYGENYGYTF
V: TRBV30
D: .
size: .
J: TRBJ1-2

DNA: TGCAGCGTTGAACAGCGGGGGGCCTACAATGAGCAGTTCTTC
CDR3: CSVEQRGAYNEQFF
V: TRBV29-1
D: TRBD2
size: .
J: TRBJ2-1

DNA: TGTGCCAGCATCCCCGACCCGGGGAACACTGAAGCTTTCTTT
CDR3: CASIPDPGNTEAFF
V: TRBV2
D: .
size: few
J: TRBJ1-1

DNA: TGCGCCAGCGACAGGGGCACTGAAGCTTTCTTT
CDR3: CASDRGTEAFF
V: TRBV23-1
D: TRBD1
size: .
J: TRBJ1-1

DNA: TGCAGCGTTACCCTAGGCAGGGGTAACTATGGCTACACCTTC
CDR3: CSVTLGRGNYGYTF
V: TRBV29-1
D: .
size: .
J: TRBJ1-2

DNA: TGCAGCGTCGTGAACTATCAGGGGGGTAATGGCTACACCTTC
CDR3: CSVVNYQGGNGYTF
V: TRBV29-1
D: TRBD1
size: .
J: TRBJ1-2